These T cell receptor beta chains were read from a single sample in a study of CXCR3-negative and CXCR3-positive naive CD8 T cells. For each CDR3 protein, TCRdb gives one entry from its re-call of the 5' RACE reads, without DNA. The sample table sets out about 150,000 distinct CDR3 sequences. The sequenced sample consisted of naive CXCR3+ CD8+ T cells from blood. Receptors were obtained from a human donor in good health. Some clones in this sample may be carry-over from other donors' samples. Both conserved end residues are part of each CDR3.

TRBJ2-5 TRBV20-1 CSARPGTSGSVQRSWETQYF
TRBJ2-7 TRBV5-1 CASSYTTGNEHEQYF
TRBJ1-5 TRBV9 CASSVGTSNQPQHF
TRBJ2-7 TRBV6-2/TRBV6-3 CASCGGSSYEQYF
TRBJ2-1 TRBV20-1 CSAQRRGQANNEQFF
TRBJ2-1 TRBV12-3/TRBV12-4 CASSPPGQTYNEQFF
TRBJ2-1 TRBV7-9 CASSPLGHEQFF
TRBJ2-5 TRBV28 CASRRGTGVVETQYF
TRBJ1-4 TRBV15 CATSSGGRATNEKLFF
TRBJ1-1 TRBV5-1 CASSYGQGFSNTEAFF
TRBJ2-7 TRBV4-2 CASSQDFGFSYEQYF
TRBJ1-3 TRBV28 CASSLRVGGSGNTIYF
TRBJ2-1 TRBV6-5 CASIRPGGDEQFF
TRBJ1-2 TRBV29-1 CSVPLADRANGYTF
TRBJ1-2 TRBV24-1 CATRGTGDGYTF
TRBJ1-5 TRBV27 CASSFRGSNQPQHF
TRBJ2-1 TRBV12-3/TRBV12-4 CASSSTTGSEQFF
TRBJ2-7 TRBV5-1 CASSLTGQSYEQYF
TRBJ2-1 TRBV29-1 CSVDATVTSGYSYNEQFF
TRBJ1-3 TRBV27 CASRGTATGNTIYF
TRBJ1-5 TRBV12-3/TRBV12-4 CASSSSGTAHQPQHF
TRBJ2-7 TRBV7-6 CASSSGQGLHEQYF
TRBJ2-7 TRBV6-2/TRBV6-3 CASSYHNSTETYEQYF
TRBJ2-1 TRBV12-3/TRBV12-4 CASSLVDRESEQFF
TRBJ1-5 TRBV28 CASSPRTGGQPQHF
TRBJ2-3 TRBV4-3 CASSQDHIPSGITDTQYF
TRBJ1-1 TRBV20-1 CSAWTLPYTEAFF
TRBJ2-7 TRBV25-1 CATSPLLAETYEQYF
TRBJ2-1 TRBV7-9 CASSFLAGGNEQFF
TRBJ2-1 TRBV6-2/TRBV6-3 CASSHTVGTSDEQFF
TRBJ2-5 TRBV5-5 CASSLASGVKETQYF
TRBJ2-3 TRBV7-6 CASSSVAEGHTDTQYF
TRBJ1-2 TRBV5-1 CASSLVGRVDYGYTF
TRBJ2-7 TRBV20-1 CSARPLAGTGYYEQYF
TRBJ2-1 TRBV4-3 CASSQGGGVYNEQFF
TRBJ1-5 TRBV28 CASSLMGAGQGYQPQHF
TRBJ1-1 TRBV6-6 CASSYFGTGDTEAFF
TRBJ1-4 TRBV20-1 CSASPPGATNEKLFF
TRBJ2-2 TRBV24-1 CATRSNRDTGELFF
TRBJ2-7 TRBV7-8 CASSGRTGDEQYF
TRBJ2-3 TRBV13 CASSPTAVETDTQYF
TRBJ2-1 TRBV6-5 CASSYRPGTSRHNEQFF
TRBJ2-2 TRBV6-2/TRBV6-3 CASRRLGVAAGELFF
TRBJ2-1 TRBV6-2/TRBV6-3 CATQNPREQFF
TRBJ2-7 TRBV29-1 CSVLSGDGYEQYF
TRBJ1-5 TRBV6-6 CASSRQGSNQPQHF
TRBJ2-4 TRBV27 CASTRRGSAKDIQYF
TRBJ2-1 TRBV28 CASSPTEAGEEDEQFF
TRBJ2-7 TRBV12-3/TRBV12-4 CASSHLGGDEQYF
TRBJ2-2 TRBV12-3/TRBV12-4 CASSPTGRGTGELFF
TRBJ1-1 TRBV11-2 CASSFTQVNTEAFF
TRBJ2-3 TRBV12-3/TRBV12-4 CASSASGFYTDTQYF
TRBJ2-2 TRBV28 CASTLTVNTGELFF
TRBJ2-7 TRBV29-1 CSVVTGESYEQYF
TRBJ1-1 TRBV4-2 CASSQALGVNTEAFF
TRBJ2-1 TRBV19 CASSTSGGAYEQFF
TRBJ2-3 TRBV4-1 CASSPSGTSGPDWATDTQYF
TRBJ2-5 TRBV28 CASTEAAQETQYF
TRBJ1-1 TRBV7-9 CASSLETRVRPGTNTEAFF